The T cell receptor beta chain under discussion was sequenced for a study of monozygotic twins with inflammatory bowel disease. Investigators made cDNA in eight separate reactions per sample. Each UMI, carrying a 6-nucleotide sample barcode, came from template switching. One entry per CDR3 protein, without DNA, is what TCRdb gives after re-calling the 5' RACE reads. This specimen shows 110,000 or so distinct CDR3 sequences; the ten leading clones hold 9.5% to 15%. The blood volume drawn from each donor was approximately 2.5 ml. From whole blood, total RNA was isolated without any sorting of T cells. This sequence originates from a human donor with ulcerative colitis or Crohn's disease, or a healthy co-twin of an affected twin (not recorded which). Sequenced input: blood.

Here the CDR3 reads CSAPKDRAGNTIYF. V and J are TRBV20-1 and TRBJ1-3; the D call of TRBD1 rests on TCRdb alone, since no DNA is present to check it. Germline CDR1 and CDR2: DFQATT and SNEGSKA (reference sequence). The CDR3 runs 14 residues.